The next 16 T cell receptor beta chains were all read from a single sample in a study of blood T cells in healthy people across ages. The use of a sample-barcoded 5' primer and a J-beta primer mix characterized a second PCR of 7 to 11 cycles. TCRdb reprocessed the 5' RACE reads via MiXCR and lists one record per CDR3 protein. The sample includes approximately 1,100,000 distinct CDR3 sequences, around 45% of them seen just once. Input material: blood. Receptor source: a woman aged 55-70 years in good health.

V gene TRBV20-1 combines with J gene TRBJ2-1; 13 nucleotides line up with TRBD2. CDR3 length equals 16 residues. Germline-derived CDR1 and CDR2 are DFQATT and SNEGSKA (reference sequence). V dropped 6 bases and J dropped 7; count of bases not matched to a gene: 12. CDR3 region: CSAATSGRASGNEQFF. CDR3 DNA: TGCAGTGCGGCAACTAGCGGGAGGGCCTCGGGGAATGAGCAGTTCTTC.

This clonotype occurred once. CDR3 in amino acids: CASSLARGGREQETQYF. CDR3 coding DNA: TGTGCCAGCAGTTTAGCGCGAGGCGGGAGGGAACAAGAGACCCAGTACTTC. The chain recombines TRBV12-3 or TRBV12-4 with TRBJ2-4; 9 bases match TRBD2. The J call may not be correct, given that the DNA end is closer to TRBJ2-5. The length of the CDR3 is 17 residues.

The chain uses TRBV27 and TRBJ1-4; D not certain. The length of the CDR3 is 11 residues. With 4 bases removed from V and 10 bases from J, the gap between germline ends came to 7 bases. The germline V gene encodes CDR1 MNHEY and CDR2 SMNVEV (reference sequence). The CDR3: CASSYSAKLFF. CDR3 bases: TGTGCCAGCAGTTACTCCGCAAAACTGTTTTTT. The complete variable domain, with remaining parts taken from reference TRBV27 and TRBJ1-4, reads EAQVTQNPRYLITVTGKKLTVTCSQNMNHEYMSWYRQDPGLGLRQIYYSMNVEVTDKGDVPEGYKVSRKEKRNFPLILESPSPNQTSLYFCASSYSAKLFFGSGTQLSVL.

The V call is TRBV11-2, the J call TRBJ2-1; tentative D call: TRBD2 (6 bases). The CDR3 loop spans 17 amino acids. Trimming pared 2 bases from V and 1 base from J, leaving 15 bases between. CDR1 and CDR2 from the germline V gene are SGHAT and FQNNGV. The CDR3 loop is CASSLRIGSISYNEQFF. The CDR3 DNA reads as TGTGCCAGCAGCTTACGGATCGGGAGCATTTCCTACAATGAGCAGTTCTTC.

The chain has TRBV27 and TRBJ2-5, with TRBD2 identical over 8 bases. V lost 7 bases and J lost 11; bases outside the gene matches: 9. Germline V lookup: CDR1 MNHEY, CDR2 SMNVEV (reference sequence). CDR3 length: 12 amino acids. Here the CDR3 reads CASTDLRGGQYF. CDR3 nucleotide sequence: TGTGCCAGCACCGACCTCCGGGGGGGGCAGTACTTC.

This chain links TRBV9 with TRBJ2-1; 7 nucleotides line up with TRBD2. The end of the DNA is better explained by TRBJ2-7, so the J call may be wrong. The CDR3 consists of 14 residues. The V gene's germline CDR1 is SGDLS and CDR2 YYNGEE. The CDR3 nucleotides are TGTGCCAGCAGCGTAGAGGCGGGAGAGAATGAGCAGTACTTC. As protein: CASSVEAGENEQYF.

The gene calls are TRBV7-2 and TRBJ2-5, with no clear D. The CDR3 covers 14 residues. Germline V CDR1 and CDR2: SGHTA, FQGNSA. Trimming cost V 0 bases and J 4 bases, with 9 bases left between them. The CDR3 sequence is CASSLAPARETQYF. The CDR3 DNA is TGTGCCAGCAGCTTAGCCCCGGCCAGAGAGACCCAGTACTTC. Variable domain in full (rest from reference TRBV7-2 and TRBJ2-5): GAGVSQSPSNKVTEKGKDVELRCDPISGHTALYWYRQSLGQGLEFLIYFQGNSAPDKSGLPSDRFSAERTGGSVSTLTIQRTQQEDSAVYLCASSLAPARETQYFGPGTRLLVL.

This clonotype was seen a few times. This sequence joins TRBV3-1 and TRBJ2-5, with a tentative D call TRBD1 (6 bases). This CDR3 region has 15 residues. Germline loops: CDR1 LGHDT, CDR2 YNNKEL (reference sequence). Trimming cost V 4 bases and J 5 bases, with 17 bases left between them. The CDR3 reads CASSLGQQGWETQYF. CDR3 bases: TGTGCCAGCAGCCTCGGTCAACAGGGTTGGGAGACCCAGTACTTC.

This chain links TRBV11-2 with TRBJ2-6; D remains ambiguous. Germline V gene data show CDR1 as SGHAT and CDR2 as FQNNGV. This CDR3 is 18 amino acids long. V lost 1 base and J 0 bases, leaving 13 bases between the germline ends. Here the CDR3 reads CASSLVAGPSSGANVLTF. CDR3 DNA sequence: TGTGCCAGCAGCTTAGTAGCAGGACCGAGCTCTGGGGCCAACGTCCTGACTTTC.

This clonotype was found a few times. The gene calls are TRBV10-3 and TRBJ1-1; 7 bases line up with TRBD1. The CDR3 consists of 17 residues. The germline V gene encodes CDR1 ENHRY and CDR2 SYGVKD. J was trimmed by 0 bases and V by 2 bases; bases with no gene match: 9. CDR3 nucleotides: TGTGCCATCAGTGAGAGGGGGCCGGGTGTTATGAACACTGAAGCTTTCTTT. This gives the protein CAISERGPGVMNTEAFF.

The rearrangement links TRBV7-8 to TRBJ2-1; the D gene is possibly TRBD2 (6 bases). The J call may not be correct, given that the DNA end is closer to TRBJ2-7. Per the germline V gene, CDR1 is SGHVS and CDR2 is FQNEAQ. This CDR3 contains 13 residues. The DNA of the CDR3 is TGTGCCAGCGACGGGGGATCCTACAATGAGCAGTACTTC. It translates to CASDGGSYNEQYF.

The chain uses TRBV5-1 and TRBJ2-1, with D tentatively TRBD2 (8 bases). The CDR3 has 14 amino acids. Trimming took off 4 bases at V and 10 bases at J, with 18 bases between the two ends. Per the germline V gene, CDR1 is SGHRS and CDR2 is YFSETQ. In DNA form, the CDR3 reads TGCGCCAGCAGCCCTGCGGGGGGCAGGGGGGAGCAGTTCTTC. As protein: CASSPAGGRGEQFF.

The chain joins TRBV4-1 to TRBJ2-7; TRBD2 aligns across 7 bases. Germline V gene lookup returns CDR1 MGHRA and CDR2 YSYEKL. This CDR3 has 15 amino acids. Trimming took 1 base from V and 4 from J; bases not matched to a gene: 7. CDR3: CASSQVGRGRYEQYF. The CDR3 bases are TGCGCCAGCAGCCAAGTTGGGAGGGGACGGTACGAGCAGTACTTC.

This chain uses TRBV7-8 with TRBJ2-7, with 8 bases matching TRBD1. CDR1 and CDR2 (germline): SGHVS, FQNEAQ. CDR3 length: 15 amino acids. V gave up 5 bases and J gave up 3 bases; unmatched junction bases: 9. Here the CDR3 DNA reads TGTGCCAGCAGCGCAGGGGGCGCCAAACTCTACGAGCAGTACTTC. It encodes CASSAGGAKLYEQYF. Filled out from reference TRBV7-8 and TRBJ2-7, the complete variable domain reads GAGVSQSPRYKVAKRGQDVALRCDPISGHVSLFWYQQALGQGPEFLTYFQNEAQLDKSGLPSDRFFAERPEGSVSTLKIQRTQQEDSAVYLCASSAGGAKLYEQYFGPGTRLTVT.

The chain uses TRBV5-6 and TRBJ2-3; TRBD2 matches at 10 bases. The CDR3 contains 16 residues. In germline, CDR1 is SGHDT, CDR2 YYEEEE. V lost 1 base, J lost 2 bases, and 4 bases stayed unmatched. The DNA of the CDR3 is TGTGCCAGCAGCTTGAACCTAGCGGGAGACACAGATACGCAGTATTTT. It translates to CASSLNLAGDTDTQYF.

The rearrangement links TRBV15 to TRBJ2-5, with 14 bases lining up with TRBD2. The closer fit of TRBJ2-1 to the DNA end suggests the J call may be wrong. Germline assignment: CDR1 LNHNV and CDR2 YYDKDF (reference sequence). There are 18 residues in the CDR3. The CDR3 region has the DNA TGTGCCACCAGCAGAGATCCCCGACTAGCGGGAGGGGAGGAGACTCAGTTCTTC. Protein product: CATSRDPRLAGGEETQFF.